This TCR beta chain emerged from a study of shared clonotypes between healthy human individuals. Across the whole study: Each donor contributed plates that comprised three CD4 naive, three CD4 memory, two CD8 naive and one CD8 memory.

Authors' analysis steps: With immunoSEQ giving junction-only sequences and no quality scores, filtering differed. The protocol was immunoSEQ multiplex PCR, while the TCRdb copy is restricted to in-frame clones and leaves out a portion. The D gene and trimming were derived from the DNA, and the V and J assignments and clone size from that table. The sample lists about a million clones, around three quarters occurring once. CDR3 length: 14 residues. V was clipped by 4 bases and J by 0 bases, with 12 bases between them. Looked up from germline, CDR1 is GTSNPN and CDR2 is SVGIG (reference sequence). The chain carries TRBV30 and TRBJ1-2; TRBD1 is a possible D gene (5 bases). Sequencing input: memory CD4+ T cells from PBMCs. Subset meaning: CD45RA-negative fraction. The origin of this receptor is a man younger than 30 in good health. Some clones in this sample may be carry-over from other donors' samples. The CDR3 sequence: CAWTAGAANYGYTF. The CDR3 nucleotides are TGTGCCTGGACCGCCGGGGCAGCTAACTATGGCTACACCTTC.